These 22 T cell receptor beta chains were all obtained from the same sample, sequenced in a study of blood T cell repertoires in COVID-19. Clones were sequenced by immunoSEQ multiplex PCR, and TCRdb holds only the in-frame ones, with some missing. The sample carries approximately 350,000 clones, 75% to 90% recorded once. The sample comprised PBMCs or T cells enriched from blood (not recorded which). The source of these receptors is a man younger than 35 who had recovered from COVID-19.

The chain carries TRBV29-1 and TRBJ2-3; D gene ambiguous. The CDR3 is 14 amino acids. Germline CDR1 reads SQVTM; CDR2 reads ANQGSEA. V lost 6 bases and J 1 base, leaving 14 bases between the germline ends. CDR3 in DNA: TGCAGCGTCGCCCAATCCACAGGCACAGATACGCAGTATTTT. Protein sequence: CSVAQSTGTDTQYF.

This clone appeared a few times. The gene calls are TRBV14 and TRBJ2-3; TRBD2 aligns across 7 bases. The CDR3 is 16 amino acids. Trimming at V came to 1 base and at J to 4 bases, leaving 8 bases not matched to a gene. Per the germline V gene, CDR1 is SGHDN and CDR2 is FVKESK. CDR3 nucleotides: TGTGCCAGCAGCCAAGCGGGCGGGAGCGGCCCAGATACGCAGTATTTT. Translating it yields CASSQAGGSGPDTQYF.

The rearrangement links TRBV4-3 to TRBJ1-6; no definite D call. Germline loops: CDR1 LGHNA, CDR2 YSLEER. The CDR3 runs 12 residues. The ends were cut back, 2 bases at V and 10 bases at J, with 6 bases in the middle. DNA of the CDR3: TGCGCCAGCAGCCAACTAGGATCACCCCTCCACTTT. Residues: CASSQLGSPLHF.

The chain carries TRBV24-1 and TRBJ2-1, with D possibly TRBD1 on 7 matching bases. The ends were cut back, 5 bases at V and 3 bases at J, with 16 bases in the middle. Per the germline V gene, CDR1 is KGHDR and CDR2 is SFDVKD. This CDR3 comprises 16 residues. The CDR3 coding sequence is TGTGCCACCAGTGTAGGTCCAGGGGGGAACTACAATGAGCAGTTCTTC. It translates to CATSVGPGGNYNEQFF.

The chain has TRBV27 and TRBJ2-7; 11 bases line up with TRBD1. The CDR3 runs to 15 residues. The germline gives CDR1 MNHEY, CDR2 SMNVEV (reference sequence). J lost 1 base, V lost 3 bases, and 2 bases had no gene match. CDR3 in amino acids: CASSLDRGPSYEQYF. CDR3 bases: TGTGCCAGCAGTTTGGACAGGGGGCCTTCCTACGAGCAGTACTTC.

There are a few counts of this clone. This rearrangement joins TRBV9 to TRBJ1-1, with a tentative D call TRBD1 (5 bases). There are 16 residues in the CDR3. V was trimmed by 0 bases and J by 5 bases, leaving 17 bases between them. Germline CDR1 is SGDLS and CDR2 is YYNGEE. CDR3 coding DNA: TGTGCCAGCAGCGTAGGCCCCTCGACCGGGGGGACTGAAGCTTTCTTT. It specifies CASSVGPSTGGTEAFF.

This clone has a single count. The chain joins TRBV5-6 to TRBJ1-1; D is undetermined. The CDR3 consists of 16 residues. V dropped 2 bases and J dropped 3 bases, with 17 bases sitting between them. In germline, CDR1 is SGHDT, CDR2 YYEEEE. The CDR3 protein is CASSLHSRTPDTEAFF. In DNA form, the CDR3 reads TGTGCCAGCAGCTTACACAGCCGAACCCCAGACACTGAAGCTTTCTTT.

This chain joins TRBV10-3 and TRBJ2-1, with D perhaps TRBD2 (6 bases). The CDR3 extends over 14 amino acids. CDR1 is ENHRY and CDR2 is SYGVKD in the germline V gene. The ends were cut back, 10 bases at V and 7 bases at J, with 20 bases in the middle. The chain's CDR3 is CATTENPGVNEQFF. The CDR3 bases are TGTGCCACCACTGAGAACCCGGGAGTGAATGAGCAGTTCTTC.

The table lists this clone with a few counts. Here the CDR3 DNA reads TGTGCCAGCAGCTTAGGGGGGGCCCAGCATTTT. It codes for CASSLGGAQHF. V usage is TRBV11-2 and J usage is TRBJ1-5; a possible D gene is TRBD1 (5 bases). Deletions cut 1 base from V and 11 bases from J, with 6 bases between. In germline, CDR1 is SGHAT, CDR2 FQNNGV. This CDR3 contains 11 residues. Complete variable domain (other parts from reference TRBV11-2 and TRBJ1-5): EAGVAQSPRYKIIEKRQSVAFWCNPISGHATLYWYQQILGQGPKLLIQFQNNGVVDDSQLPKDRFSAERLKGVDSTLKIQPAKLEDSAVYLCASSLGGAQHFGDGTRLSIL.

This clone was detected only once. This sequence joins TRBV5-1 and TRBJ2-3, with 9 bases identical to TRBD1. CDR3 length: 15 amino acids. Germline-derived CDR1 and CDR2 are SGHRS and YFSETQ. Trimming at V came to 2 bases and at J to 4 bases, leaving 5 bases not matched to a gene. The CDR3 reads CASSFRDRAADTQYF. CDR3 DNA: TGCGCCAGCAGCTTCCGGGACAGGGCTGCAGATACGCAGTATTTT.

The rearrangement joins TRBV5-4 to TRBJ2-2, with D possibly matching TRBD2 (7 bases). Trimming took off 3 bases at V and 6 bases at J, with 15 bases between the two ends. The CDR3 contains 15 residues. Germline V CDR1 and CDR2: SGHNT, YYREEE (reference sequence). The CDR3 DNA reads TGTGCCAGCAGCTGGGGGGGGCGCAGCGCCGGGGAGCTGTTTTTT. This gives the protein CASSWGGRSAGELFF.

The V gene is TRBV7-3, the J gene TRBJ2-3; tentatively, D is TRBD2 (6 bases). This CDR3 comprises 16 residues. Germline-derived CDR1 and CDR2 are SGHTA and FQGTGA. With 1 base removed from V and 1 base from J, the gap between germline ends came to 12 bases. The CDR3 sequence is CASSLIISGGTDTQYF. CDR3 coding DNA: TGTGCCAGCAGCTTAATAATCTCGGGGGGCACAGATACGCAGTATTTT.

The rearrangement uses TRBV3-1 (or the pseudogene TRBV3-2) and TRBJ1-1, with D possibly being TRBD1 (6 bases). The CDR3 runs 14 residues. In germline, CDR1 is LGHDT, CDR2 YNNKEL (reference sequence). V dropped 4 bases and J dropped 1 base, with 10 bases sitting between them. The CDR3 here is CASSPGTPNTEAFF. Written as DNA, the CDR3 is TGTGCCAGCAGCCCCGGGACACCGAACACTGAAGCTTTCTTT.

The chain uses TRBV5-1 and TRBJ1-6, with 11 bases lining up with TRBD1. The CDR3 loop spans 16 amino acids. Germline CDR1 and CDR2: SGHRS and YFSETQ. The J segment lost 6 bases and the V segment lost 1 base, leaving 3 bases of the junction unmatched. CDR3: CASSLSGQGANSPLHF. CDR3 in DNA: TGCGCCAGCAGCTTGTCAGGACAGGGGGCTAATTCACCCCTCCACTTT.

The genes are TRBV27 and TRBJ1-6; tentative D call: TRBD1 (5 bases). This CDR3 is 15 amino acids long. Germline assignment: CDR1 MNHEY and CDR2 SMNVEV (reference sequence). V was clipped by 3 bases and J by 5 bases, with 11 bases between them. CDR3 in amino acids: CASSLSGSNNSPLHF. In DNA form, the CDR3 reads TGTGCCAGCAGTTTGTCAGGGTCGAATAATTCACCCCTCCACTTT.

CDR3 bases: TGTGCCAGCAGCCTGCTCCCCCCCACACAGGGAACTGGAAACACCATATATTTT. It specifies CASSLLPPTQGTGNTIYF. This rearrangement joins TRBV11-2 to TRBJ1-3; D is possibly TRBD1 (6 bases). V dropped 5 bases and J dropped 2 bases, with 22 bases sitting between them. Per the germline V gene, CDR1 is SGHAT and CDR2 is FQNNGV. The CDR3 has 18 amino acids.

The chain couples TRBV7-7 to TRBJ2-2; TRBD2 might be the D (5 bases). Germline loops: CDR1 SSHAT, CDR2 FNYEAQ (reference sequence). The CDR3 consists of 15 residues. Deletions cut 7 bases from V and 3 bases from J, with 15 bases between. CDR3 sequence: CASTSYGMDTGELFF. The CDR3 coding sequence is TGTGCCAGCACCTCCTACGGGATGGACACCGGGGAGCTGTTTTTT.

This rearrangement joins TRBV6-1 to TRBJ1-2, with TRBD1 matching 9 bases. V trimming: 2 bases; J trimming: 5 bases; junction bases outside the gene matches: 3. CDR1 and CDR2 from the germline V gene are MNHNS and SASEGT. The CDR3 has 14 residues. Written as DNA, the CDR3 is TGTGCCAGCAGTGAAAGGGGACAGGGTTATGGCTACACCTTC. It is translated as CASSERGQGYGYTF.

The V and J genes are TRBV11-3 and TRBJ1-5, with TRBD1 matching over 9 bases. CDR3 length equals 14 residues. V shed 5 bases and J 6 bases; nucleotides not matched to a gene: 5. CDR1 and CDR2 (germline): SGHNT, YENEEA. The CDR3 DNA sequence: TGTGCCAGCAGCCTGGGACAGGGAGTTCAGCCCCAGCATTTT. Translation gives CASSLGQGVQPQHF.

This chain links TRBV28 with TRBJ1-3; weak D call: TRBD1 (6 bases). The CDR3 runs 16 residues. CDR1 is MDHEN, CDR2 SYDVKM, per germline. Trimming removed 3 bases at V and 1 base at J, with 13 bases between. The CDR3 is CASSFQGRRSGNTIYF. CDR3 bases: TGTGCCAGCAGTTTTCAGGGGCGGAGGTCTGGAAACACCATATATTTT.

The chain employs TRBV9 and TRBJ2-5; no clear D gene. Trimming removed 0 bases from V and 2 bases from J, with 14 bases in between. Germline V gene lookup returns CDR1 SGDLS and CDR2 YYNGEE. The CDR3 loop spans 16 amino acids. This chain's CDR3 is CASSVDSHGPQETQYF. The DNA of the CDR3 is TGTGCCAGCAGCGTAGACAGTCATGGGCCTCAAGAGACCCAGTACTTC.

The rearrangement links TRBV7-2 to TRBJ2-1; TRBD1 matches 7 bases. The CDR3 consists of 16 residues. After removal of 5 bases from V and 0 bases from J, the junction contained 7 bases not matched to a gene. Germline loops: CDR1 SGHTA, CDR2 FQGNSA. The CDR3 sequence is CASSTRQGGSYNEQFF. CDR3 nucleotide sequence: TGTGCCAGCAGCACCAGACAGGGCGGCTCCTACAATGAGCAGTTCTTC.